Following are 16 T cell receptor beta chains from one sample sequenced in a study of blood T cells in healthy people across ages. Primers used in a second PCR of about 6 to 11 cycles were a sample-barcoded 5' primer and a J-beta primer mix. MiXCR was run by TCRdb on the 5' RACE reads, yielding one entry per CDR3 protein. The profile shows roughly 800,000 distinct CDR3 sequences, 30% to 45% of them singletons. The specimen sequenced was blood. The receptors were gathered from a man aged 18 to 29 in good health.

This clonotype was detected only once. The rearrangement links TRBV5-1 to TRBJ1-1; D gene unclear. The CDR3 has 15 residues. Germline assignment: CDR1 SGHRS and CDR2 YFSETQ. V lost 1 base, J lost 6 bases, and 16 bases lay in between. CDR3 DNA sequence: TGCGCCAGCAGCTTGTCTCGGAACTTCGGAGCTGAAGCTTTCTTT. This translates into CASSLSRNFGAEAFF.

The rearrangement links TRBV7-2 to TRBJ1-1; D gene ambiguous. Looked up from germline, CDR1 is SGHTA and CDR2 is FQGNSA. The CDR3 covers 16 residues. With 3 bases removed from V and 0 bases from J, the gap between germline ends came to 14 bases. CDR3 DNA sequence: TGTGCCAGCAGCTTGAGAAGGGCAGCTATGAACACTGAAGCTTTCTTT. It is translated as CASSLRRAAMNTEAFF.

This clonotype occurred a few times. The V and J genes are TRBV4-1 and TRBJ2-5; D not certain. V lost 0 bases, J lost 5 bases, and 13 bases lay in between. This CDR3 comprises 15 residues. CDR1 and CDR2 from the germline V gene are MGHRA and YSYEKL. CDR3 sequence (DNA): TGCGCCAGCAGCCAAGAAGAAGGGCCTCTGGAGACCCAGTACTTC. Translation: CASSQEEGPLETQYF.

The sample holds one count of this clonotype. A clone one base away is much larger, so this may be a read error. The V and J genes are TRBV7-2 and TRBJ2-3; TRBD2 matches at 7 bases. The CDR3 sequence is 16 residues long. The J segment lost 0 bases and the V segment lost 7 bases, leaving 10 bases of the junction unmatched. CDR1 is SGHTA, CDR2 FQGNSA, per germline. The CDR3 DNA is TGTGCCAGCACCCTTAGCGAGGGACTAAGCACAGATACGCAGTATTTT. This codes for CASTLSEGLSTDTQYF.

This clonotype was observed a few times. The rearrangement joins TRBV12-3 or TRBV12-4 to TRBJ1-4; 11 bases are a match to TRBD1. The CDR3 runs 16 residues. V was pared by 3 bases and J by 7 bases, with 7 bases of the junction left unmatched. DNA for the CDR3: TGTGCCAGCAGTTTTAGGACAGGGGGCAGAGGTGAAAAACTGTTTTTT. Protein sequence: CASSFRTGGRGEKLFF.

The chain carries TRBV7-2 and TRBJ2-3, with a tentative D call TRBD2 (7 bases). The CDR3 runs 15 residues. Germline V CDR1 and CDR2: SGHTA, FQGNSA. V gave up 5 bases and J gave up 3 bases, with 15 bases separating them. Here the CDR3 DNA reads TGTGCCAGCAGCCCCAAGGGGGGGTGGACAGATACGCAGTATTTT. Protein: CASSPKGGWTDTQYF.

The chain has TRBV12-3 or TRBV12-4 and TRBJ2-7; 14 bases align to TRBD2. With 5 bases clipped from V and 0 bases from J, the junction kept 12 bases outside the gene matches. The CDR3 length is 19 residues. The CDR3 loop is CASSKSRTSGGPSSYEQYF. CDR3 DNA sequence: TGTGCCAGCAGTAAATCAAGGACTAGCGGGGGGCCGAGCTCCTACGAGCAGTACTTC.

This clonotype has just one count. This chain joins TRBV6-1 and TRBJ2-3, with TRBD1 matching over 7 bases. Germline V gene sequence: CDR1 MNHNS, CDR2 SASEGT. V was clipped by 2 bases and J by 6 bases; unmatched bases: 11. The CDR3 has 16 amino acids. As DNA, the CDR3 is TGTGCCAGCAGTGAAACAGGGGAAGGGTATTCGGATACGCAGTATTTT. This sequence encodes CASSETGEGYSDTQYF.

The genes are TRBV20-1 and TRBJ1-6; D remains ambiguous. The V gene lost 7 bases and the J gene lost 2 bases, with 15 bases spanning the gap. The CDR3 loop spans 15 amino acids. The V gene's germline CDR1 is DFQATT and CDR2 SNEGSKA (reference sequence). CDR3 bases: TGCAGTGGGCGGATCCTCGACGCCTATAATTCACCCCTCCACTTT. As protein: CSGRILDAYNSPLHF.

This sequence joins TRBV6-2 or TRBV6-3 and TRBJ2-3, with D possibly called TRBD1 or TRBD2 (5 bases each). Per germline, CDR1 MNHEY and CDR2 SVGEGT. There are 15 residues in the CDR3. Between the trimmed V and J ends, which lost 0 bases and 4 bases, there was a span of 11 bases. CDR3 coding DNA: TGTGCCAGCAGTTACTCGAGGCAGGGAGCAGATACGCAGTATTTT. It encodes CASSYSRQGADTQYF.

The J gene is TRBJ1-2, the V gene TRBV7-6, with D tentatively TRBD1 (5 bases). This CDR3 has 15 residues. CDR1 and CDR2 (germline): SGHVS, FNYEAQ. V was shortened by 5 bases and J by 7 bases, with 20 bases between the two germline ends. The chain's CDR3 is CASSQQAGDSRGYTF. The CDR3 DNA sequence: TGTGCCAGCAGCCAACAAGCGGGGGATAGTCGTGGCTACACCTTC.

The rearrangement joins TRBV7-2 to TRBJ1-6; D unclear. Per the germline V gene, CDR1 is SGHTA and CDR2 is FQGNSA. This CDR3 has 14 amino acids. V lost 1 base and J lost 9, with 10 bases in between. The CDR3 nucleotides are TGTGCCAGCAGCTTAGAGTCAAAAGGTTCACCCCTCCACTTT. This translates into CASSLESKGSPLHF.

This clonotype was counted a single time. Given a much more abundant clone one base away, this may be a read error. The chain uses TRBV15 and TRBJ1-2; 10 bases are a match to TRBD1. CDR3 size: 15 residues. Germline loops: CDR1 LNHNV, CDR2 YYDKDF (reference sequence). Germline trimming cut 5 bases from V and 10 bases from J; bases unmatched to any gene: 13. Here the CDR3 DNA reads TGTGCCACCAGCCCGAAAGACAGGGGGCCGGATGACTACACCTTC. Protein product: CATSPKDRGPDDYTF.

V and J are TRBV6-6 and TRBJ1-1, with TRBD1 matching over 7 bases. Germline loops: CDR1 MNHNY, CDR2 SVGAGI (reference sequence). V shed 6 bases and J 1 base; nucleotides not matched to a gene: 14. This CDR3 is built from 17 residues. CDR3 in amino acids: CASSPLPKTGTNTEAFF. CDR3 coding DNA: TGTGCCAGCAGCCCGCTTCCTAAGACAGGGACGAACACTGAAGCTTTCTTT.

This clonotype was seen repeatedly, ten times or more. This chain links TRBV5-1 with TRBJ1-4; D unresolved. Germline assignment: CDR1 SGHRS and CDR2 YFSETQ. V was shortened by 0 bases and J by 0 bases, with 6 bases between the two germline ends. This CDR3 spans 15 amino acids. This CDR3 reads CASSLGPATNEKLFF. CDR3 sequence (DNA): TGCGCCAGCAGCTTGGGTCCGGCAACTAATGAAAAACTGTTTTTT.

This clonotype was seen repeatedly, ten times or more. The chain couples TRBV4-2 to TRBJ2-5; D ambiguous. The ends were cut back, 0 bases at V and 4 bases at J, with 6 bases in the middle. Germline V gene lookup returns CDR1 LGHNA and CDR2 YNFKEQ. The CDR3 covers 13 residues. CDR3 sequence reads: CASSQEGVETQYF. The DNA of the CDR3 is TGTGCCAGCAGCCAAGAAGGAGTAGAGACCCAGTACTTC.